The 20 T cell receptor beta chains given below trace back to one sample, sequenced in a study of CD8+ T cells in alopecia areata. RNA, once extracted, was reverse transcribed into cDNA for use as the sequencing template. The method was immunoSEQ multiplex PCR; TCRdb's version includes in-frame clones alone and lacks a portion of them. This sample has roughly 200,000 clones; approximately 53% occur once, and the top ten carry nearly 5%. Sequencing was performed on CD8+ T cells sorted from blood. All receptors come from a human donor in good health.

This clone was picked up a small number of times. This chain joins TRBV27 and TRBJ1-5, with a tentative D call TRBD1 (6 bases). Germline V gene lookup returns CDR1 MNHEY and CDR2 SMNVEV (reference sequence). Trimming pared 3 bases from V and 5 bases from J, leaving 8 bases between. The CDR3 has 13 residues. CDR3 sequence (DNA): TGTGCCAGCAGTTTTGCAGGGGATCAGCCCCAGCATTTT. This translates into CASSFAGDQPQHF.

This clone was observed a single time. The chain is built from TRBV4-2 and TRBJ1-6; D may be TRBD1 (6 bases). Between the trimmed V and J ends, which lost 0 bases and 13 bases, there was a span of 19 bases. Germline V gene sequence: CDR1 LGHNA, CDR2 YNFKEQ. There are 16 residues in the CDR3. CDR3 nucleotide sequence: TGTGCCAGCAGCCAAGAACTGGGGCAGGGGAGCGTGCCCCTCCACTTT. Protein product: CASSQELGQGSVPLHF.

V is TRBV30 and J is TRBJ2-3; TRBD2 aligns across 8 bases. The germline V gene has CDR1 GTSNPN and CDR2 SVGIG (reference sequence). The CDR3 loop spans 15 amino acids. V lost 4 bases to trimming and J lost 0 bases; unmatched junction nucleotides: 6. The chain's CDR3 is CAWTGGGSSTDTQYF. CDR3 DNA sequence: TGTGCCTGGACGGGCGGGGGGAGCAGCACAGATACGCAGTATTTT.

The chain links TRBV14 to TRBJ2-4; tentative D call: TRBD2 (5 bases). The CDR3 loop spans 14 amino acids. Germline V gives CDR1 SGHDN, CDR2 FVKESK. V was shortened by 4 bases and J by 8 bases, with 15 bases between the two germline ends. The CDR3 coding sequence is TGTGCCAGCAGCCCGTCGGGATTCGGGGACATTCAGTACTTC. Translation gives CASSPSGFGDIQYF.

This clone was detected only a few times. The V and J genes are TRBV7-3 and TRBJ2-1, with a weak D call TRBD2 (6 bases). This CDR3 is 14 amino acids long. Germline-derived CDR1 and CDR2 are SGHTA and FQGTGA. The ends were cut back, 4 bases at V and 8 bases at J, with 15 bases in the middle. CDR3 sequence (DNA): TGTGCCAGCAGCTCGGCTAGCGCCAAGGATGAGCAGTTCTTC. Translating it yields CASSSASAKDEQFF.

J is TRBJ2-7 and V is TRBV11-2, with 7 positions matching TRBD1. The CDR3 has 15 amino acids. CDR1 and CDR2 (germline): SGHAT, FQNNGV. The J segment lost 0 bases and the V segment lost 6 bases, leaving 8 bases of the junction unmatched. The CDR3 sequence is CASSPGQLSSYEQYF. As DNA, the CDR3 is TGTGCCAGCAGTCCGGGACAGCTAAGCTCCTACGAGCAGTACTTC.

This clone was detected a few times. V is TRBV25-1 and J is TRBJ1-2, with TRBD1 matching over 9 bases. This CDR3 comprises 13 residues. The J segment lost 5 bases and the V segment lost 6 bases, leaving 4 bases of the junction unmatched. Germline V CDR1 and CDR2: MGHDK, SYGVNS. The CDR3 DNA follows: TGTGCCAGCAGACAGGGGGCGGATTATGGCTACACCTTC. Amino acid sequence: CASRQGADYGYTF.

The chain couples TRBV7-8 to TRBJ1-2; 7 positions match TRBD1. In germline, CDR1 is SGHVS, CDR2 FQNEAQ. The CDR3 totals 13 residues. The V and J ends lost 5 bases and 8 bases, in that order; junction bases with no gene match: 8. CDR3 protein: CASSETGQGGYTF. The CDR3 nucleotides are TGTGCCAGCAGCGAGACAGGGCAGGGAGGCTACACCTTC.

The chain uses TRBV11-2 and TRBJ2-5, with 10 bases lining up with TRBD2. Unmatched junction bases numbered 4, after V lost 1 base and J lost 5 bases. The CDR3 extends over 15 amino acids. Germline V gene data show CDR1 as SGHAT and CDR2 as FQNNGV. CDR3 DNA: TGTGCCAGCAGCTTAGGGCTAGCGGGGGACGAGACCCAGTACTTC. This codes for CASSLGLAGDETQYF.

The genes are TRBV6-1 and TRBJ1-1, with 7 bases identical to TRBD1. The CDR3 spans 15 residues. The trim removed 5 bases at V and 0 bases at J, leaving 6 bases unmatched. From germline, CDR1 is MNHNS and CDR2 SASEGT. CDR3 coding DNA: TGTGCCAGCAGTCCCCGGGACAGCTTGAACACTGAAGCTTTCTTT. Residues: CASSPRDSLNTEAFF.

The genes are TRBV30 and TRBJ1-2, with 7 nucleotides matching TRBD1. With V trimmed by 0 bases and J by 8 bases, 9 bases remained unmatched. In germline, CDR1 is GTSNPN, CDR2 SVGIG (reference sequence). The length of the CDR3 is 14 residues. The chain's CDR3 is CAWSVHGTVLGYTF. The CDR3 DNA sequence: TGTGCCTGGAGTGTACACGGGACAGTCTTGGGCTACACCTTC.

The chain employs TRBV4-1 and TRBJ1-6, with a possible D match to TRBD1 (5 bases). The CDR3 contains 17 residues. Trimming took 3 bases from V and 0 from J, leaving 12 bases between them. Germline lookup yields CDR1 MGHRA and CDR2 YSYEKL. DNA of the CDR3: TGCGCCAGCAGCCACCAGGGAATCGGCTCCTATAATTCACCCCTCCACTTT. Protein: CASSHQGIGSYNSPLHF.

In regard to this clone: Distinct nucleotide sequences in the sample also encode this CDR3. The chain joins TRBV4-1 to TRBJ2-7, with 7 nucleotides matching TRBD1. This CDR3 is built from 13 residues. Per the germline V gene, CDR1 is MGHRA and CDR2 is YSYEKL. J lost 3 bases, V lost 2 bases, and 1 base had no gene match. CDR3 nucleotide sequence: TGCGCCAGCAGCCAATCAGGGGGCTACGAGCAGTACTTC. Amino acid sequence: CASSQSGGYEQYF.

The chain has TRBV7-9 and TRBJ1-2, with D unresolved. The V gene's germline CDR1 is SEHNR and CDR2 FQNEAQ (reference sequence). This CDR3 region has 13 residues. V was shortened by 4 bases and J by 4 bases, with 10 bases between the two germline ends. The CDR3 coding sequence is TGTGCCAGCAGCTCCACGGACGGCTATGGCTACACCTTC. Translated: CASSSTDGYGYTF. The full variable domain, completed using reference TRBV7-9 and TRBJ1-2, is DTGVSQNPRHKITKRGQNVTFRCDPISEHNRLYWYRQTLGQGPEFLTYFQNEAQLEKSRLLSDRFSAERPKGSFSTLEIQRTEQGDSAMYLCASSSTDGYGYTFGSGTRLTVV.

This clone was observed a single time. This CDR3 is CASSVGGYYEQYF. The CDR3 DNA is TGTGCCAGCAGTGTTGGCGGGTACTACGAGCAGTACTTC. The rearrangement links TRBV2 to TRBJ2-7; D possibly corresponds to TRBD2 (5 bases). Germline V gives CDR1 SNHLY, CDR2 FYNNEI. V lost 4 bases and J lost 3, with 10 bases in between. This CDR3 comprises 13 residues.

This clone was recorded a few times. The chain joins TRBV30 to TRBJ2-3; 9 positions match TRBD1. V lost 0 bases, J lost 1 base, and 2 bases stayed unmatched. CDR3 length equals 15 residues. Germline loops: CDR1 GTSNPN, CDR2 SVGIG (reference sequence). The CDR3 coding sequence is TGTGCCTGGAGTGTACGGGACAGGGGCACAGATACGCAGTATTTT. Translating gives CAWSVRDRGTDTQYF.

The chain carries TRBV6-5 and TRBJ1-5; no firm D call. Germline assignment: CDR1 MNHEY and CDR2 SVGAGI. The CDR3 consists of 14 residues. V was shortened by 4 bases and J by 5 bases, with 12 bases between the two germline ends. The CDR3 nucleotides read TGTGCCAGCAGTTTACTCTCTGGGGATCAGCCCCAGCATTTT. Protein product: CASSLLSGDQPQHF.

This chain uses TRBV25-1 with TRBJ2-3, with D possibly matching TRBD1 (5 bases). The CDR3 totals 14 residues. The V end was cut by 5 bases, the J end by 2 bases, with 11 bases between. Per the germline V gene, CDR1 is MGHDK and CDR2 is SYGVNS. The CDR3 nucleotides read TGTGCCAGCAGTCTGACAGAAATCACAGATACGCAGTATTTT. Residues: CASSLTEITDTQYF. Variable domain in full (rest from reference TRBV25-1 and TRBJ2-3): EADIYQTPRYLVIGTGKKITLECSQTMGHDKMYWYQQDPGMELHLIHYSYGVNSTEKGDLSSESTVSRIRTEHFPLTLESARPSHTSQYLCASSLTEITDTQYFGPGTRLTVL.

This clone was seen a few times. The chain links TRBV28 to TRBJ2-5; TRBD2 is a possible D gene (7 bases). Germline values: CDR1 MDHEN, CDR2 SYDVKM. This CDR3 comprises 14 residues. With 3 bases removed from V and 4 bases from J, the gap between germline ends came to 12 bases. The CDR3 loop is CASSFRGAAETQYF. The CDR3 coding sequence is TGTGCCAGCAGTTTCCGGGGGGCGGCAGAGACCCAGTACTTC. Full variable domain (rest looked up from reference TRBV28 and TRBJ2-5): DVKVTQSSRYLVKRTGEKVFLECVQDMDHENMFWYRQDPGLGLRLIYFSYDVKMKEKGDIPEGYSVSREKKERFSLILESASTNQTSMYLCASSFRGAAETQYFGPGTRLLVL.

V is TRBV28 and J is TRBJ2-7; the match to TRBD1 covers 8 bases. Germline loops: CDR1 MDHEN, CDR2 SYDVKM. J lost 3 bases, V lost 5 bases, and 9 bases had no gene match. This CDR3 region has 15 residues. The CDR3 DNA follows: TGTGCCAGCAGTACCCTACAGGGGGGCTACTACGAGCAGTACTTC. As protein: CASSTLQGGYYEQYF.